This T cell receptor beta chain originates from a study of cytomegalovirus exposure and HLA in healthy donors. Worth noting for this clone: Its matching antigen is unknown.

Regarding the study as a whole: Confirmation in vitro established that a few CMV-associated chains were specific for CMV antigens.

CDR3 length: 15 amino acids. Germline V CDR1 and CDR2: SGHAT, FQNNGV. V lost 3 bases to trimming and J lost 8 bases, with 16 bases between them. PCR amplification relied on 60 Vbeta primers (plus 13 Jbeta primers). Only in-frame clones appear in the TCRdb table, and some are missing; sequencing was by immunoSEQ multiplex PCR. Among about 190,000 clones listed, 80% were seen once. Despite likely unrecorded immune exposures, the donors were nominally healthy at the time of sampling. The specimen sequenced was PBMCs. The TCR was taken from a boy aged 5 to 17 in good health and CMV-seronegative. The chain employs TRBV11-2 and TRBJ1-4; TRBD1 might be the D (5 bases). The CDR3 nucleotides are TGTGCCAGCAGCTTGCTGGGACTTTTGGGGGAAAAACTGTTTTTT. Translated, it gives CASSLLGLLGEKLFF. The full variable domain, in which reference TRBV11-2 and TRBJ1-4 provide the parts outside the CDR3, is EAGVAQSPRYKIIEKRQSVAFWCNPISGHATLYWYQQILGQGPKLLIQFQNNGVVDDSQLPKDRFSAERLKGVDSTLKIQPAKLEDSAVYLCASSLLGLLGEKLFFGSGTQLSVL.